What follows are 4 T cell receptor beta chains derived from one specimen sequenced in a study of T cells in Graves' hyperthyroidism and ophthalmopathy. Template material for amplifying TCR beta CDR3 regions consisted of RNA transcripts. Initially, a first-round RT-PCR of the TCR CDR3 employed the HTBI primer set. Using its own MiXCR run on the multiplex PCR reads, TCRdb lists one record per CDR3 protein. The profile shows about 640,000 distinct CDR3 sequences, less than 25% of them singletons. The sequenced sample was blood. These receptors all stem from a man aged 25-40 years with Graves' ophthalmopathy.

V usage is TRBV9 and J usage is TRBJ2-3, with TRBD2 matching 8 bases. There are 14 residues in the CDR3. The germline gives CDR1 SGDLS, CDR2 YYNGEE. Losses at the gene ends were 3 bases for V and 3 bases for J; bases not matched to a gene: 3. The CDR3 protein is CASSDSGTTDTQYF. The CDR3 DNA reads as TGTGCCAGCAGCGATAGCGGGACGACAGATACGCAGTATTTT. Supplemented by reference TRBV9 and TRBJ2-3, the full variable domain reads DSGVTQTPKHLITATGQRVTLRCSPRSGDLSVYWYQQSLDQGLQFLIQYYNGEERAKGNILERFSAQQFPDLHSELNLSSLELGDSALYFCASSDSGTTDTQYFGPGTRLTVL.

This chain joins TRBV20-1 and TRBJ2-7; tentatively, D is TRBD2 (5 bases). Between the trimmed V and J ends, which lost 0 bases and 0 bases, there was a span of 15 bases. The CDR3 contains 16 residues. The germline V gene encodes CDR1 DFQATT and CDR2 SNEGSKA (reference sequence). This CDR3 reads CSARDRSSVTSYEQYF. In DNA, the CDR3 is TGCAGTGCTAGAGATAGGAGTAGCGTGACCTCCTACGAGCAGTACTTC.

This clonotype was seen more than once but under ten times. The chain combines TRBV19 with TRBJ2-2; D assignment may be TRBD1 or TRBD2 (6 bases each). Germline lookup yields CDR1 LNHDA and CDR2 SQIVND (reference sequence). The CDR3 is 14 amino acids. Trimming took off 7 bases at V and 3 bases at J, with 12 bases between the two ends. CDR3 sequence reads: CASMGGSDTGELFF. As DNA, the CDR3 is TGTGCCAGTATGGGGGGCTCGGACACCGGGGAGCTGTTTTTT.

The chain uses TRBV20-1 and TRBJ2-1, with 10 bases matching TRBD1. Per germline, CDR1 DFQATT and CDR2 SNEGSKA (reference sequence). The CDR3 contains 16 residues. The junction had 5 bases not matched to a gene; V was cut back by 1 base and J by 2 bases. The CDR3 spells CSARGYGTGAYNEQFF. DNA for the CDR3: TGCAGTGCTAGAGGTTACGGGACAGGGGCCTACAATGAGCAGTTCTTC.